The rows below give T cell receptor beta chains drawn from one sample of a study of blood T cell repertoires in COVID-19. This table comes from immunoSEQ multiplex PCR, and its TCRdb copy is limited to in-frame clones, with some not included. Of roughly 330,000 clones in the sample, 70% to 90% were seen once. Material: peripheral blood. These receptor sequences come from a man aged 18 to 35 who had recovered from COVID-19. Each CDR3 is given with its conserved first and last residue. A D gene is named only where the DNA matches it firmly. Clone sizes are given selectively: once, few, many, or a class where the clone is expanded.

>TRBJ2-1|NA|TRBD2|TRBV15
CATSRTSGPYNEQFF
TGTGCCACCAGCCGGACTAGCGGACCCTACAATGAGCAGTTCTTC
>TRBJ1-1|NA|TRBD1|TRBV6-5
CASSRQGLTEAFF
TGTGCCAGCAGTAGACAGGGATTGACTGAAGCTTTCTTT
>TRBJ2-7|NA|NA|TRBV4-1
CASSHPLAGDEQYF
TGCGCCAGCAGCCACCCCCTGGCAGGGGACGAGCAGTACTTC
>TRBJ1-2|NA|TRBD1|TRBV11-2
CASSLLGGGVPGGYTF
TGTGCCAGCAGCTTATTAGGGGGCGGCGTCCCCGGGGGCTACACCTTC
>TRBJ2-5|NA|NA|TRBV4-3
CASSQDGVGLPGETQYF
TGCGCCAGCAGCCAAGATGGAGTGGGACTTCCGGGAGAGACCCAGTACTTC
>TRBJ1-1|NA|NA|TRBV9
CASSVGVGDTEAFF
TGTGCCAGCAGCGTAGGGGTCGGAGACACTGAAGCTTTCTTT
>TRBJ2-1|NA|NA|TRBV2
CASRGGPSSYNEQFF
TGTGCCAGCAGGGGGGGGCCGAGCTCCTACAATGAGCAGTTCTTC
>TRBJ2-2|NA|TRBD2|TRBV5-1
CASSPGGGNTGELFF
TGCGCCAGCAGTCCGGGCGGGGGGAACACCGGGGAGCTGTTTTTT
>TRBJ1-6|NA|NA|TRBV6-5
CASSPRGQNSPLHF
TGTGCCAGCAGTCCGCGGGGCCAGAATTCACCCCTCCACTTT
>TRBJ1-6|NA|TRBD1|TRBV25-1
CASSRDRENSPLHF
TGTGCCAGCAGTAGGGACAGGGAGAATTCACCCCTCCACTTT
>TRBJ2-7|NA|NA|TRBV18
CASSPGQNYEQYF
TGTGCCAGCTCACCTGGACAGAACTACGAGCAGTACTTC
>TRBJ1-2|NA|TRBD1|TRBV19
CASRGDRAVGGYTF
TGTGCCAGTAGAGGAGACAGGGCGGTCGGTGGCTACACCTTC
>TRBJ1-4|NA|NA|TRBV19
CASSTSRGEGFGKLFF
TGTGCCAGTAGTACCTCCAGGGGAGAGGGATTCGGGAAACTGTTTTTT
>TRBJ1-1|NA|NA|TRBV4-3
CASSQDRLGGDTEAFF
TGCGCCAGCAGCCAAGATCGCCTGGGCGGGGACACTGAAGCTTTCTTT
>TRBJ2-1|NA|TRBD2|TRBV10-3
CAISETGTSYNEQFF
TGTGCCATCAGTGAGACCGGGACTAGCTACAATGAGCAGTTCTTC
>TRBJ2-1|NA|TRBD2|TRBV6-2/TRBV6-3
CASSLGTSGGVEQFF
TGTGCCAGCAGTTTGGGGACTAGCGGGGGTGTTGAGCAGTTCTTC
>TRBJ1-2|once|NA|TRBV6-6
CASTKGVGYGYTF
TGTGCCAGCACAAAGGGGGTTGGCTATGGCTACACCTTC
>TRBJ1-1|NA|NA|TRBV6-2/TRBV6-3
CASSSQEPNTEAFF
TGTGCCAGCAGCTCGCAGGAACCGAACACTGAAGCTTTCTTT
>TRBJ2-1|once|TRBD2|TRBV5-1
CASSLAGTSGSYNEQFF
TGCGCCAGCAGCTTGGCGGGGACTAGCGGGAGCTACAATGAGCAGTTCTTC
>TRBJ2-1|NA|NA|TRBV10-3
CAISVEVIGNEQFF
TGTGCCATCAGCGTAGAGGTAATCGGGAATGAGCAGTTCTTC
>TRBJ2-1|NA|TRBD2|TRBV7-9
CASSFWLAGISYNEQFF
TGTGCCAGCAGCTTCTGGCTAGCGGGAATCTCCTACAATGAGCAGTTCTTC
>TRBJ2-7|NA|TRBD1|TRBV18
CASSPLIDRGPYEQYF
TGTGCCAGCTCACCCTTGATAGACAGGGGCCCCTACGAGCAGTACTTC
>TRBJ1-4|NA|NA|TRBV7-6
CASSFGTGTEKLFF
TGTGCCAGCAGCTTTGGTACAGGAACTGAAAAACTGTTTTTT
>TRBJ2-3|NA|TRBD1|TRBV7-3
CASSSPGQGADTQYF
TGTGCCAGCAGCTCTCCGGGACAGGGCGCAGATACGCAGTATTTT
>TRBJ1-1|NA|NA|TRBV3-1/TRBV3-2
CASSQGSFEAFF
TGTGCCAGCAGCCAAGGCAGTTTTGAAGCTTTCTTT
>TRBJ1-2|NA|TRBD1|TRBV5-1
CASSLDRGNYGYTF
TGCGCCAGCAGCCTCGACAGGGGGAACTATGGCTACACCTTC